The T cell receptor beta chain under discussion was sequenced for a study of cytomegalovirus exposure and HLA in healthy donors. Study observations and caveats: Compared with the roughly 700-donor mean, an Asian-associated ancestry cluster reportedly had fewer N-insertions, according to a later analysis. It was likely that a cluster of highly shared sequence variants was a sequencing artifact. The authors reported that TCR beta sequences could predict HLA-A and HLA-B alleles. These predictions were accurate for most subjects in the first cohort. Analyses of presence and absence presupposed an approximately uniform sequencing depth across donors.

Remarks on this clone: Its antigen is unknown.

The PCR had 60 Vbeta and 13 Jbeta primers. Clones were sequenced by immunoSEQ multiplex PCR, and TCRdb holds only the in-frame ones, with some missing. Its listing shows approximately 34,000 clones. The clonotype comes from a woman between 40 and 50 years old in good health and CMV-seropositive. Sequenced input: PBMCs.

For the CDR3, the DNA is TGCGCCAGCAGCTTGGTAGGGACAGGAGCTAATGAAAAACTGTTTTTT. It translates to CASSLVGTGANEKLFF. This chain links TRBV5-1 with TRBJ1-4, with 8 bases lining up with TRBD1. V lost 0 bases to trimming and J lost 3 bases; unmatched junction nucleotides: 4. CDR3 length equals 16 residues. Germline V gene sequence: CDR1 SGHRS, CDR2 YFSETQ.